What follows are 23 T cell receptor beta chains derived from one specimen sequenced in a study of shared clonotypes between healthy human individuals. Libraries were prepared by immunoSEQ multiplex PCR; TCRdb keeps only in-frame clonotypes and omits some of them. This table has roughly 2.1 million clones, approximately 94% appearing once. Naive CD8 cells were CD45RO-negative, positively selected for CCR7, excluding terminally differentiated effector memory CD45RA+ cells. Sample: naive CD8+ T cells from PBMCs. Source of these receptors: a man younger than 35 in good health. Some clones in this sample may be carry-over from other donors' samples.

Written as DNA, the CDR3 is TGTGCCAGCACCTTCCGGGGGCTGAAGATCACTGAAGCTTTCTTT. It translates to CASTFRGLKITEAFF. The J gene is TRBJ1-1, the V gene TRBV6-5; TRBD1 is a possible D gene (6 bases). The CDR3 contains 15 residues. The germline V gene has CDR1 MNHEY and CDR2 SVGAGI. V lost 7 bases, J lost 4 bases, and 19 bases lay in between.

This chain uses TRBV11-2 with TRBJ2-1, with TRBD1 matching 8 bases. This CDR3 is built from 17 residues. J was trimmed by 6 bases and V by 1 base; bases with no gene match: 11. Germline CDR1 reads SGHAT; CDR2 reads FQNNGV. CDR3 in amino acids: CASSLGGWTGLGNEQFF. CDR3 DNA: TGTGCCAGCAGCTTAGGGGGGTGGACAGGGCTCGGCAATGAGCAGTTCTTC.

The CDR3 sequence is CASSNKGEKLFF. CDR3 DNA: TGTGCCAGCAGTAACAAAGGTGAAAAACTGTTTTTT. The gene calls are TRBV27 and TRBJ1-4; no firm D call. The CDR3 loop spans 12 amino acids. V lost 5 bases, J lost 7 bases, and 8 bases lay in between. Germline-derived CDR1 and CDR2 are MNHEY and SMNVEV (reference sequence).

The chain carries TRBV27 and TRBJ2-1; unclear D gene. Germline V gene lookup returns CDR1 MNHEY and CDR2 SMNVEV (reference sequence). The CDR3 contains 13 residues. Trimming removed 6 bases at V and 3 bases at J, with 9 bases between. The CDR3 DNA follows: TGTGCCAGCAGGCACCTGAACTACAATGAGCAGTTCTTC. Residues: CASRHLNYNEQFF.

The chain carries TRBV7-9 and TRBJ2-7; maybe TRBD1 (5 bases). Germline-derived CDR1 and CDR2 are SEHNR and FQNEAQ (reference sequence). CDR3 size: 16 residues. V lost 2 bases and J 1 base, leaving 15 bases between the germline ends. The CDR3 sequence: CASSLYGAITSYEQYF. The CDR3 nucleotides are TGTGCCAGCAGCTTATATGGGGCCATTACTTCCTACGAGCAGTACTTC.

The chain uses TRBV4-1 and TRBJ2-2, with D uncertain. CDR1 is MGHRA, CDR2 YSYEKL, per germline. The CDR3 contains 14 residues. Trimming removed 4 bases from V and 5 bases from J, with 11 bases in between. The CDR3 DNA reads TGCGCCAGCAGCCGATCGACCGGAACCGGGGAGCTGTTTTTT. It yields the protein CASSRSTGTGELFF.

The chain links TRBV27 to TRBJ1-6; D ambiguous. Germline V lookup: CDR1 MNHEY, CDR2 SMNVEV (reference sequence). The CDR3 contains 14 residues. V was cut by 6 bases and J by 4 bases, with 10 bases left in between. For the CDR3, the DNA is TGTGCCAGCAGCCGCGACGGGTATAATTCACCCCTCCACTTT. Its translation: CASSRDGYNSPLHF.

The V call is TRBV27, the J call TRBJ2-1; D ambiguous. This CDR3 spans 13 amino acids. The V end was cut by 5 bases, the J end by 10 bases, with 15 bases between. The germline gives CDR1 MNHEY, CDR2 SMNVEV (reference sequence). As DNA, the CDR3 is TGTGCCAGCAGTGTCGCCGATTATAGGGAGCAGTTCTTC. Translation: CASSVADYREQFF.

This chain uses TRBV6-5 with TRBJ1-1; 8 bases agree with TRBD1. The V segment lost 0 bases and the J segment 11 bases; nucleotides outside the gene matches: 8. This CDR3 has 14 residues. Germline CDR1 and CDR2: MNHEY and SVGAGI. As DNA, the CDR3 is TGTGCCAGCAGTTACTCGGCAGGGGGCGTACAGGCTTTCTTT. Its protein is CASSYSAGGVQAFF.

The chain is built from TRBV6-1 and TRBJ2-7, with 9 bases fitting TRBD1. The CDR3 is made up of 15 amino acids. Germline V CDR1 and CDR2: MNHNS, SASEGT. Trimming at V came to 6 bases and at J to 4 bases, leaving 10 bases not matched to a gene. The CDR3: CASRGDRDQFYEQYF. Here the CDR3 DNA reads TGTGCCAGCAGGGGGGACAGGGATCAATTTTACGAGCAGTACTTC.

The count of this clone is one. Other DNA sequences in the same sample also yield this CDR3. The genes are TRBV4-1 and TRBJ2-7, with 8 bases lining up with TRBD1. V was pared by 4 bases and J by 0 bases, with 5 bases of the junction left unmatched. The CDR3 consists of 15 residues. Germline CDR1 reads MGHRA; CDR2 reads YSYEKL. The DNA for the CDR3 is TGCGCCAGCAGCCGTGGGACAGGAGGCTCCTACGAGCAGTACTTC. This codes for CASSRGTGGSYEQYF.

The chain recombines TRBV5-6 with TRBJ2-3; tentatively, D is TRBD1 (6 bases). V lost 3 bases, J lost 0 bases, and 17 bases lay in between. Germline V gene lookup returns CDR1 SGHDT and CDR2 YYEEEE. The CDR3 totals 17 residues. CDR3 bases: TGTGCCAGCAGCTCTACCTGGACAGTTCCTAGCACAGATACGCAGTATTTT. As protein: CASSSTWTVPSTDTQYF.

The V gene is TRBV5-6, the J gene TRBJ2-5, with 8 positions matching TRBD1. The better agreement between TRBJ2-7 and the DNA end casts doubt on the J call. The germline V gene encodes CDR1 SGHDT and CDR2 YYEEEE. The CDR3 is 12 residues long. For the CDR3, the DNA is TGTGCCAAGCAGGGGGCCACCTACGAGCAGTACTTC. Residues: CAKQGATYEQYF.

CDR3 coding DNA: TGTGCCAGCAGTTACACCAGGGGAAGAGCTCGAGAGCAGTACTTC. It translates to CASSYTRGRAREQYF. The rearrangement joins TRBV6-5 to TRBJ2-7; a weak D match, TRBD1 (6 bases). The CDR3 spans 15 residues. The germline CDR1 and CDR2 sequences are MNHEY and SVGAGI. V lost 2 bases, J lost 7 bases, and 18 bases lay in between.

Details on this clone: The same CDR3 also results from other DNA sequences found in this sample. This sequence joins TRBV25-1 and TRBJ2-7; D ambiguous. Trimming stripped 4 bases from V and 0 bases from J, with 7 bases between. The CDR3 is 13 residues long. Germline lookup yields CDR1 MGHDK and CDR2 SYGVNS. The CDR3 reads CASSATGSYEQYF. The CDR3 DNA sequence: TGTGCCAGCAGTGCGACCGGCTCCTACGAGCAGTACTTC.

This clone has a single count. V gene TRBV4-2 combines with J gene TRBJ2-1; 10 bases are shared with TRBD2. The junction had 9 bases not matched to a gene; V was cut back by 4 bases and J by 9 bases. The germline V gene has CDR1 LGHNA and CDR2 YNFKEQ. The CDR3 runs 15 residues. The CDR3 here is CASSPFLAGVSEQFF. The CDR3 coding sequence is TGTGCCAGCAGCCCATTTCTAGCGGGAGTTAGTGAGCAGTTCTTC.

The CDR3 DNA follows: TGTGCCAGCAGTGTGGGCAGCCCGAGCTCTGGAAACACCATATATTTT. Amino acids: CASSVGSPSSGNTIYF. The V gene is TRBV2, the J gene TRBJ1-3; D call uncertain. CDR1 is SNHLY and CDR2 is FYNNEI in the germline V gene. There are 16 residues in the CDR3. Trimming pared 4 bases from V and 0 bases from J, leaving 13 bases between.

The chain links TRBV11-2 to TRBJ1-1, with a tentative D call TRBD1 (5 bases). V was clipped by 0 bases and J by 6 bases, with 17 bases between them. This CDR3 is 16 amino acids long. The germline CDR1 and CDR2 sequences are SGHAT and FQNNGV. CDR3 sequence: CASSLDSAGFFSEAFF. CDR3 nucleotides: TGTGCCAGCAGCTTAGATTCGGCAGGGTTCTTCTCTGAAGCTTTCTTT.

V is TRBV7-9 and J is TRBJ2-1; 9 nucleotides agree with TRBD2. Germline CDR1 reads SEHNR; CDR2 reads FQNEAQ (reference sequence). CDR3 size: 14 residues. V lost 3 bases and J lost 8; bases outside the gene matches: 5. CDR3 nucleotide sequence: TGTGCCAGCAGCTTCCCCGTAGCGGGAGATGAGCAGTTCTTC. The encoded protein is CASSFPVAGDEQFF.

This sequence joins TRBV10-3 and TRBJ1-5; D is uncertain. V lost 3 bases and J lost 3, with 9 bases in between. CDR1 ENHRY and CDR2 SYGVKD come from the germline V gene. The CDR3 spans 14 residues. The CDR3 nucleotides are TGTGCCATCAGTGAATTGAGTTACAATCAGCCCCAGCATTTT. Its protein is CAISELSYNQPQHF.

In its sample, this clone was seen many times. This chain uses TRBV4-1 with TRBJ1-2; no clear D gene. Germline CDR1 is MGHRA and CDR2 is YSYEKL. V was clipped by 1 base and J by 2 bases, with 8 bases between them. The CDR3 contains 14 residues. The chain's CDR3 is CASSQASSNYGYTF. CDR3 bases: TGCGCCAGCAGCCAAGCTTCCTCCAACTATGGCTACACCTTC.

The CDR3 DNA reads TGTGCCAGCACCCGAAGTGGGGGGTCCTCTGGAAACACCATATATTTT. Its translation: CASTRSGGSSGNTIYF. V gene TRBV7-6 combines with J gene TRBJ1-3; D perhaps matches TRBD1 (5 bases). CDR3 length equals 16 residues. Per germline, CDR1 SGHVS and CDR2 FNYEAQ. V lost 7 bases and J lost 0, with 16 bases in between. The complete variable domain, with remaining parts taken from reference TRBV7-6 and TRBJ1-3, reads GAGVSQSPRYKVTKRGQDVALRCDPISGHVSLYWYRQALGQGPEFLTYFNYEAQQDKSGLPNDRFSAERPEGSISTLTIQRTEQRDSAMYRCASTRSGGSSGNTIYFGEGSWLTVV.

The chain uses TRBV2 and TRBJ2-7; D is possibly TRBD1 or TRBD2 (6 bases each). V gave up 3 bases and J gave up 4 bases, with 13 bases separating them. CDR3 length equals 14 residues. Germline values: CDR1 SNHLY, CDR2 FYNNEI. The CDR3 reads CASSDSEGGYEQYF. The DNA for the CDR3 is TGTGCCAGCAGTGATTCAGAGGGGGGATACGAGCAGTACTTC.